The 18 T cell receptor beta chains below were found in one sample sequenced in a study of shared clonotypes between healthy human individuals. Method: immunoSEQ multiplex PCR; TCRdb's copy keeps in-frame clones and lacks some. Here the sample spans some 1,400,000 clones, roughly 96% being singletons. The source material was naive CD4+ T cells sorted from blood. As for subset: CD45RA+ positively selected. These receptors were taken from a young man in good health.

The chain recombines TRBV5-1 with TRBJ2-5; D remains ambiguous. With 1 base removed from V and 5 bases from J, the gap between germline ends came to 15 bases. CDR1 is SGHRS and CDR2 is YFSETQ in the germline V gene. The CDR3 is 15 amino acids. CDR3 region: CASSLLQTAAETQYF. The CDR3 DNA reads TGCGCCAGCAGCTTGCTCCAGACCGCTGCGGAGACCCAGTACTTC.

Remarks on this clone: This sample also contains other DNA sequences that code for the same CDR3. The chain is built from TRBV5-4 and TRBJ2-1, with 14 bases lining up with TRBD2. This CDR3 contains 15 residues. Germline V gene lookup returns CDR1 SGHNT and CDR2 YYREEE (reference sequence). The trim removed 4 bases at V and 8 bases at J, leaving 5 bases unmatched. The CDR3 sequence is CASSSGLAGGDEQFF. The CDR3 region has the DNA TGTGCCAGCAGCAGTGGACTAGCGGGAGGTGATGAGCAGTTCTTC.

The chain is built from TRBV6-1 and TRBJ1-5; weak D call: TRBD1 (5 bases). This CDR3 spans 15 amino acids. V was shortened by 1 base and J by 1 base, with 8 bases between the two germline ends. Per the germline V gene, CDR1 is MNHNS and CDR2 is SASEGT. CDR3 loop: CASSEGGWSNQPQHF. The CDR3 region has the DNA TGTGCCAGCAGTGAAGGGGGGTGGAGCAATCAGCCCCAGCATTTT.

V is TRBV7-2 and J is TRBJ2-1; D remains unclear. V lost 1 base and J lost 0, with 7 bases in between. The CDR3 contains 15 residues. Germline V lookup: CDR1 SGHTA, CDR2 FQGNSA. CDR3 sequence reads: CASSLVRSSYNEQFF. The CDR3, as DNA: TGTGCCAGCAGCTTAGTCAGGTCCTCCTACAATGAGCAGTTCTTC.

The chain links TRBV29-1 to TRBJ2-3, with TRBD2 matching 10 bases. The CDR3 extends over 14 amino acids. V lost 7 bases and J lost 2; bases outside the gene matches: 6. The germline gives CDR1 SQVTM, CDR2 ANQGSEA. The CDR3 DNA is TGCAGCGGGACTAGCGGAAGACACACAGATACGCAGTATTTT. Protein: CSGTSGRHTDTQYF.

This clone appeared a single time. V usage is TRBV9 and J usage is TRBJ2-5; D may be TRBD2 (6 bases). The germline V gene encodes CDR1 SGDLS and CDR2 YYNGEE. The CDR3 spans 15 residues. The V gene lost 3 bases and the J gene lost 5 bases, with 17 bases spanning the gap. CDR3 in DNA: TGTGCCAGCAGCGGCTCTAGCGTGAGAGGGGAGACCCAGTACTTC. Its protein product is CASSGSSVRGETQYF.

This chain joins TRBV7-2 and TRBJ2-5; 9 bases map to TRBD2. The V and J ends lost 0 bases and 4 bases, in that order; junction bases with no gene match: 9. The CDR3 has 17 amino acids. Germline V gene data show CDR1 as SGHTA and CDR2 as FQGNSA. This CDR3 is CASSLAFSGSVSETQYF. The CDR3 nucleotides read TGTGCCAGCAGCTTAGCATTTAGCGGGAGCGTCTCAGAGACCCAGTACTTC.

Only one count was recorded for this clone. This chain connects TRBV19 to TRBJ2-1; TRBD2 is a possible D gene (6 bases). The V end lost 3 bases, the J end lost 7 bases, and 10 bases lay between the germline ends. Germline CDR1 LNHDA, CDR2 SQIVND (reference sequence). The CDR3 contains 13 residues. The DNA of the CDR3 is TGTGCCAGTAGTATCGTCGCGGGGAATGAGCAGTTCTTC. Residues: CASSIVAGNEQFF.

DNA for the CDR3: TGTGCCAGCAGTTTATGGGGACAGGTCAATGAGCAGTTCTTC. Translation: CASSLWGQVNEQFF. The rearrangement uses TRBV27 and TRBJ2-1; 8 positions match TRBD1. CDR1 and CDR2 (germline): MNHEY, SMNVEV (reference sequence). The CDR3 contains 14 residues. Unmatched junction bases numbered 2, after V lost 1 base and J lost 6 bases.

This rearrangement joins TRBV29-1 to TRBJ2-1; D is unresolved. V shed 5 bases and J shed 9 bases, with 17 bases lying between them. The CDR3 is 13 residues long. Germline V gene data show CDR1 as SQVTM and CDR2 as ANQGSEA. The CDR3 is CSVQALVGGEQFF. In DNA, the CDR3 is TGCAGCGTTCAAGCGTTGGTGGGTGGTGAGCAGTTCTTC.

The V call is TRBV7-3, the J call TRBJ2-2, with 8 nucleotides matching TRBD2. J was trimmed by 3 bases and V by 5 bases; bases with no gene match: 11. The CDR3 runs to 17 residues. Germline V gene lookup returns CDR1 SGHTA and CDR2 FQGTGA. Here the CDR3 DNA reads TGTGCCAGCAGCCCCCTCCGGGAGGGTTGGGACACCGGGGAGCTGTTTTTT. Translating it yields CASSPLREGWDTGELFF.

This chain connects TRBV9 to TRBJ2-1, with TRBD2 matching 12 bases. The germline V gene encodes CDR1 SGDLS and CDR2 YYNGEE. The CDR3 consists of 15 residues. V was clipped by 4 bases and J by 9 bases; unmatched bases: 8. The CDR3 nucleotides read TGTGCCAGCAGCACCCGGACTAGCGGGACTAGTGAGCAGTTCTTC. This sequence encodes CASSTRTSGTSEQFF.

The rearrangement uses TRBV18 and TRBJ1-2; TRBD1 matches 10 bases. The CDR3 spans 17 residues. Trimming cost V 1 base and J 0 bases; bases outside gene matches: 5. Germline V gene data show CDR1 as KGHSH and CDR2 as LQKENI. The CDR3 coding sequence is TGTGCCAGCTCACCACGGACAGGGGGAACGACTAACTATGGCTACACCTTC. This codes for CASSPRTGGTTNYGYTF.

The chain employs TRBV6-5 and TRBJ1-1; D uncertain. The CDR3 contains 15 residues. Trimming removed 0 bases from V and 0 bases from J, with 8 bases in between. Per germline, CDR1 MNHEY and CDR2 SVGAGI. The DNA of the CDR3 is TGTGCCAGCAGTTACTCGGCCCATCTGAACACTGAAGCTTTCTTT. Its translation: CASSYSAHLNTEAFF.

This clone appeared a single time. This rearrangement joins TRBV11-2 to TRBJ1-5; TRBD1 agrees at 7 bases. V shed 4 bases and J 6 bases; nucleotides not matched to a gene: 9. This CDR3 comprises 15 residues. Germline lookup yields CDR1 SGHAT and CDR2 FQNNGV. CDR3 protein: CASSSLTGTGQPQHF. CDR3 nucleotides: TGTGCCAGCAGCTCACTGACAGGGACTGGTCAGCCCCAGCATTTT.

Note on this clone: Other DNA sequences of this sample code for an identical CDR3. The rearrangement links TRBV18 to TRBJ1-4, with a weak D call TRBD1 (5 bases). CDR3 length equals 15 residues. V shed 2 bases and J shed 1 base, with 8 bases lying between them. Germline V lookup: CDR1 KGHSH, CDR2 LQKENI. This CDR3 is CASSPTRGTNEKLFF. The CDR3 DNA sequence: TGTGCCAGCTCACCAACGAGGGGAACTAATGAAAAACTGTTTTTT. Together with reference TRBV18 and TRBJ1-4, the CDR3 gives the full variable domain: NAGVMQNPRHLVRRRGQEARLRCSPMKGHSHVYWYRQLPEEGLKFMVYLQKENIIDESGMPKERFSAEFPKEGPSILRIQQVVRGDSAAYFCASSPTRGTNEKLFFGSGTQLSVL.

The chain carries TRBV5-1 and TRBJ2-5; TRBD2 matches at 10 bases. Germline CDR1 SGHRS, CDR2 YFSETQ. This CDR3 contains 16 residues. With 0 bases clipped from V and 4 bases from J, the junction kept 6 bases outside the gene matches. The chain's CDR3 is CASSLEALAGAETQYF. The CDR3 DNA is TGCGCCAGCAGCTTGGAGGCCCTAGCGGGGGCAGAGACCCAGTACTTC.

This clone was detected once. The chain combines TRBV7-2 with TRBJ1-1; D unclear. Germline V gene sequence: CDR1 SGHTA, CDR2 FQGNSA. With 0 bases removed from V and 3 bases from J, the gap between germline ends came to 17 bases. This CDR3 contains 17 residues. This chain's CDR3 is CASSLAPPGLLYTEAFF. The DNA of the CDR3 is TGTGCCAGCAGCTTAGCCCCCCCCGGGCTCTTGTACACTGAAGCTTTCTTT.